This T cell receptor beta chain was identified during a study of monozygotic twins with inflammatory bowel disease. In germline, CDR1 is KGHDR, CDR2 SFDVKD. This CDR3 spans 15 amino acids. Study conclusions and caveats: Evidence failed to back one strong IBD-linked signal or clonotype. Relative clonotype sharing with others was diminished in IBD patients versus healthy twins, particularly with disease activity.

Worth noting for this clonotype: Its target is unknown.

TCRdb derives one entry per CDR3 protein from the 5' RACE reads, leaving out DNA. The sample holds approximately 330,000 distinct CDR3 sequences. The TCR sequence derives from a human donor with ulcerative colitis or Crohn's disease, or a healthy co-twin of an affected twin (not recorded which). The sequencing input was blood. V gene TRBV24-1 combines with J gene TRBJ1-5. The CDR3 spells CATSDSGRGNQPQHF.